The source of this T cell receptor beta chain is a study of Ad26.COV2.S vaccination and SARS-CoV-2 variants (dated by TCRdb to about 2021). In the study overall: Vaccine-arm donors were drawn from COV1001, a multicentre, randomized, double-blind, placebo-controlled phase I-IIa trial of Ad26.COV2.S in healthy adults. Ad26.COV2.S was administered intramuscularly at a dose of 5x10^10 or 1x10^11 viral particles, either as one shot or as two shots given 56 days apart. TCRbeta repertoire sequencing was used to assess the specificity and breadth of SARS-CoV-2-reactive T cell receptors after Ad26.COV2.S vaccination. The TCR-sequenced set comprised approximately 32 samples: roughly 19 Ad26.COV2.S vaccine recipients, 5 placebo recipients and 8 SARS-CoV-2 convalescent individuals. Participants in the trial were split at random into five groups of five each, receiving low-dose or high-dose Ad26.COV2.S once or twice, or else placebo on both occasions. Investigators remained blinded to trial group allocation during experiments and outcome assessment. The paper's findings and limits, for the study overall: The study lacked the statistical power to compare responses across vaccine doses or regimens. Comparable non-spike TCR breadth was observed between vaccine and placebo recipients, consistent with only spike being contained in the vaccine. Compared with placebo recipients, Ad26.COV2.S recipients showed higher spike-specific TCR breadth (P = 0.0014). The authors noted that the TCR breadth and depth analyses may have underestimated total T cell responses. After vaccination, spike-specific CD8+ and CD4+ T cell responses were reported to show substantial breadth.

A word on this clone: There is no known antigen for this receptor. Nothing much larger sits one base from this clone, and base qualities are not available.

Trimmed from V: 4 bases; trimmed from J: 1 base; junction bases lacking a gene match: 3. The CDR1 and CDR2 encoded by the germline V gene are SQVTM and ANQGSEA. Measured from the cysteine to the phenylalanine, the CDR3 is 13 residues long. Only the CDR3 DNA stays, 39 bases, in frame from base 1. The treatment or condition tag for this specimen amounts to: roughly 20 received Ad26.COV2.S at low or high dose, single or two shots; several received placebo; per-sample allocation not given. Repertoires of vaccine and placebo recipients were sequenced from samples taken on day 63 after the first injection. In Cohort 1b, 25 adults aged 18-55 years were enrolled at a single site in Boston, USA, between 29 July and 7 August 2020. Ad26.COV2.S was a replication-incompetent adenovirus type 26 vector expressing a prefusion-stabilized SARS-CoV-2 spike protein from the original Wuhan strain. The immunoSEQ Assay was the method used to sequence TCRbeta CDR3 regions. After extraction, genomic DNA underwent amplification by bias-controlled multiplex PCR, followed by high-throughput sequencing. In the original analysis: To quantify the absolute abundance of each unique TCRbeta CDR3 region, sequences were collapsed and filtered. T cell fraction was estimated by normalizing TCRbeta template counts to usable DNA, with usable DNA measured through amplification of reference genes found in all nucleated cells. Repertoire TCRs were annotated as SARS-CoV-2-specific when V gene, CDR3 amino acid sequence and J gene were exactly matched to a known reactive TCR set. The reference SARS-CoV-2 TCR set came from MIRA and was filtered for enrichment in COVID-19-positive ImmuneCODE repertoires, removing public or cross-reactive TCRs. Based on the MIRA antigens, annotated TCRs were further analysed at the level of specific ORF or position within ORF. Breadth was defined as annotated unique rearrangements over total unique productive rearrangements; depth was the summed frequency of those rearrangements. Group comparisons of TCR breadth used two-sided Wilcoxon rank-sum tests. The immuneACCESS repertoire file appears here via TCRdb, limited to in-frame rearrangements. These files lack a portion of the clones; in checked studies, under half of the deficit traces to unresolved V genes, and the cause of the others is not known. D and trimming were read from the DNA, whereas the V and J calls and clone size are those reported in that table. Counted in this sample were roughly 380,000 clones; about 85% of them appeared once. The ten biggest clones cover approximately 3.5% of the sample.

Material: peripheral blood, obtained in a trial of Ad26.COV2.S vaccine versus placebo. This receptor was obtained from a person between 18 and 65 years old who received the Ad26.COV2.S COVID-19 vaccine or a placebo. The chain couples TRBV29-1 to TRBJ2-7; 8 nucleotides in the junction match TRBD2. The CDR3 protein: CSVVGGESYEQYF. The sequenced DNA: TGCAGCGTTGTCGGGGGGGAGTCCTACGAGCAGTACTTC.